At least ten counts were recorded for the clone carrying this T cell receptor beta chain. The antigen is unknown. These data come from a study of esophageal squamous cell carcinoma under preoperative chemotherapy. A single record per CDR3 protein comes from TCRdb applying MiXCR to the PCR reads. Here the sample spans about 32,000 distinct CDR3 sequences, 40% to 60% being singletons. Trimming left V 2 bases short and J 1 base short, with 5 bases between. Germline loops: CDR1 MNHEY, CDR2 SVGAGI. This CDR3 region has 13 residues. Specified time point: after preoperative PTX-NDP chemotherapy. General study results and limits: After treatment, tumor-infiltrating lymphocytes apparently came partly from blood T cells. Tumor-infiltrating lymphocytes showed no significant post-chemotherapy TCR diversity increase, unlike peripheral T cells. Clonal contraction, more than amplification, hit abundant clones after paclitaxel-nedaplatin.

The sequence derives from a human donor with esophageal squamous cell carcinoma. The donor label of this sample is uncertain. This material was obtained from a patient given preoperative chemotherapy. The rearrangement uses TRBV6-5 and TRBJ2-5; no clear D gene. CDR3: CASSYRSQETQYF. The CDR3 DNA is TGTGCCAGCAGTTACCGCAGCCAAGAGACCCAGTACTTC.